The 10 T cell receptor beta chains given below trace back to one sample, sequenced in a study of tumor-infiltrating lymphocytes in oesophageal squamous cell carcinoma. TCRdb independently ran MiXCR on the PCR reads; one entry per CDR3 protein. The sample lists about 11,000 distinct CDR3 sequences, around 60% occurring once. The sample taken for sequencing was esophageal tumor tissue. Receptors originate from a male donor with esophageal squamous cell carcinoma.

This chain uses TRBV6-1 with TRBJ2-5; D may be TRBD1 or TRBD2 (6 bases each). The better agreement between TRBJ2-1 and the DNA end casts doubt on the J call. This CDR3 is built from 15 residues. From germline, CDR1 is MNHNS and CDR2 SASEGT. In DNA, the CDR3 is TGTGCCAGCAAGGGGGGCCATCTGGAGCCAAATGAGCAGTTCTTC. Protein: CASKGGHLEPNEQFF.

Notes on this clonotype: This clone may be a read error of a much larger clone one base away. The chain links TRBV7-3 to TRBJ2-5, with 7 bases matching TRBD1. The CDR3 is 15 residues long. With 5 bases clipped from V and 11 bases from J, the junction kept 17 bases outside the gene matches. Per the germline V gene, CDR1 is SGHTA and CDR2 is FQGTGA. The CDR3 sequence is CASSLNPGTAYAQYF. The CDR3 nucleotides are TGTGCCAGCAGCCTGAATCCCGGGACAGCCTACGCGCAGTACTTC.

This clonotype rates as medium-sized (0.01 to 0.1%). This chain links TRBV5-5 with TRBJ1-1; D is possibly TRBD1 (6 bases). The CDR3 covers 14 residues. Trimming stripped 1 base from V and 4 bases from J, with 11 bases between. In germline, CDR1 is SGHKS, CDR2 YYEKEE (reference sequence). In DNA, the CDR3 is TGTGCCAGCAGCTTGAATCGAGGGGGCACTGAAGCTTTCTTT. It is translated as CASSLNRGGTEAFF.

With respect to this clonotype: This could be a read error, since a much larger clone is one nucleotide away. V and J are TRBV7-9 and TRBJ2-5; 9 positions agree with TRBD1. The CDR3 runs 17 residues. V was pared by 4 bases and J by 11 bases, with 20 bases of the junction left unmatched. Looked up from germline, CDR1 is SEHNR and CDR2 is FQNEAQ (reference sequence). The CDR3 nucleotides read TGTGCCAGCAGCTCCAGGACCGGGACAGGGACTCGCAATGAGCAGTACTTC. It specifies CASSSRTGTGTRNEQYF.

This chain connects TRBV7-2 to TRBJ2-5; 10 bases align to TRBD2. Gene TRBJ2-1 matches the end of the DNA better, so the J call may be wrong. This CDR3 is built from 16 residues. Per germline, CDR1 SGHTA and CDR2 FQGNSA. The DNA of the CDR3 is TGTGCCAGCAGCTTAGTAGCGGGAGGCTTTTACAATGAGCAGTTCTTC. It encodes CASSLVAGGFYNEQFF.

V usage is TRBV7-8 and J usage is TRBJ1-6; no clear D gene. The V end lost 1 base, the J end lost 9 bases, and 7 bases lay between the germline ends. Germline-derived CDR1 and CDR2 are SGHVS and FQNEAQ. This CDR3 comprises 13 residues. The CDR3 DNA reads as TGTGCCAGCAGCTTAGAGTGGGGTTCACCCCTCCACTTT. Translated, it gives CASSLEWGSPLHF.

On this clonotype: The junction differs from germline at one of its ends, possibly a read error. The J gene is TRBJ2-7, the V gene TRBV7-2, with 10 positions matching TRBD1. Germline V gives CDR1 SGHTA, CDR2 FQGNSA. CDR3 length: 15 amino acids. DNA for the CDR3: TGTGCCAGCAGCCGACAGGGGGCCAGTAATTCACCCCTCCACTTC. This encodes CASSRQGASNSPLHF.

This chain uses TRBV7-2 with TRBJ2-1, with a possible D match to TRBD2 (6 bases). TRBJ2-5 explains the end of the DNA better; the J call may be wrong. Germline CDR1 and CDR2: SGHTA and FQGNSA. There are 15 residues in the CDR3. The CDR3 DNA is TGTGCCAGCAGCGGAGGGCCAGAACCTCAAGAGACCCAGTACTTC. Its protein is CASSGGPEPQETQYF.

This sequence joins TRBV12-3 or TRBV12-4 and TRBJ2-5; 7 positions agree with TRBD2. V gave up 3 bases and J gave up 4 bases; unmatched junction bases: 2. The CDR3 loop spans 13 amino acids. CDR3 loop: CASSLRGRETQYF. CDR3 nucleotide sequence: TGTGCCAGCAGTTTGCGCGGGAGAGAGACCCAGTACTTC.

The CDR3 here is CASSLRGGDYGYTF. As DNA, the CDR3 is TGTGCCAGCAGCTTAAGAGGGGGGGACTATGGCTACACCTTC. The V gene is TRBV7-4, the J gene TRBJ1-2, with D perhaps TRBD1 (6 bases). V was trimmed by 2 bases and J by 3 bases, leaving 10 bases between them. The CDR3 is made up of 14 amino acids. The germline V gene has CDR1 SGHVT and CDR2 SQSDAQ.